This TCR beta chain was sequenced for a study of long-term antiretroviral therapy in people with HIV. The study, taken as a whole, reports: Diversity went up after ART and still fell short of transplant donor controls. HIV repertoires had narrower CDR3 length ranges than controls.

With survey level as its setting, the immunoSEQ assay was v3.0. TCRdb's table, derived via immunoSEQ multiplex PCR, lists solely in-frame clones and lacks some. This sample has 17,000 or so clones, with 80% to 90% found just once. Post-ART PBMC samples numbered at least two per donor, and pre-ART ones at least one. The samples comprised roughly 0.9-10 million cryopreserved PBMC ahead of DNA extraction. Trimming cost V 0 bases and J 5 bases, with 13 bases left between them. The germline V gene encodes CDR1 LGHNA and CDR2 YNFKEQ. The CDR3 totals 15 residues. To note about this clone: Its antigen is unidentified.

The receptor was derived from a man between 18 and 35 years old with HIV. Here the sequenced sample was unsorted PBMCs, taken 0.3 years after starting antiretroviral therapy. The chain couples TRBV4-2 to TRBJ1-1, with D possibly matching TRBD1 (6 bases). CDR3 bases: TGTGCCAGCAGCCAAGAGGAGGGGGTTGGGACTGAAGCTTTCTTT. This codes for CASSQEEGVGTEAFF.